This TCR beta chain was sequenced in a study of siplizumab effects on memory and regulatory T cells. This CDR3 is built from 13 residues. V shed 5 bases and J shed 5 bases, with 10 bases lying between them. Germline CDR1 is MNHNS and CDR2 is SASEGT. Study-level results: The apparent diversity of naive T cells exceeded that of memory cells, and naive T cells seemed to make a major contribution to the alloresponse. Roughly 75-96% of dividing CD4+ or CD8+ clones were without an attributable naive or memory phenotype. Solely a minor proportion of alloreactive clones could be assigned to unstimulated subsets. Proliferating siplizumab-culture Treg suppressive function went unconfirmed.

Clones were sequenced by immunoSEQ multiplex PCR, and TCRdb holds only the in-frame ones, with some missing. The sample records 85,000 to 130,000 clones, 75% to 95% being singletons. This clone was observed a single time. Its antigen is unidentified. The chain is built from TRBV6-1 and TRBJ1-5; no reliable D call. The sample consisted of CD4+ T cells sorted from blood. The receptor's source is a human donor in good health. Some clones in this sample may be carry-over from other donors' samples. The CDR3 DNA reads TGTGCCAGCAGTCACGAAGTTCATCAGCCCCAGCATTTT. Translating it yields CASSHEVHQPQHF.